What follows are 9 T cell receptor beta chains derived from one specimen sequenced in a study of beta chain features in type 1 diabetes (dated by TCRdb to 2016 to 2018). Library generation was performed with the immunoSEQ multiplex PCR assay. The entire amount of isolated RNA was reverse transcribed using the High Capacity cDNA Reverse Transcription Kit, so the sequenced TCRB transcripts were expressed ones. TCRdb carries this immuneACCESS record with in-frame sequences only. Its versions omit some clonotypes, under half of them owing to an unresolved V gene in the studies checked, with the rest unexplained. The sample table holds about 930,000 clones, of which roughly 16% were seen once. Of the sample, about 0.02% falls within the top ten clones. The source material was naive CD4+ T cells from blood. What the cell subset or site label conveys for this sample: true naive CD4+ T cells. The receptors were gathered from a young woman in good health.

This clone was seen more than once but under ten times. The sample has other DNA sequences that encode this CDR3 too. The V gene is TRBV9, the J gene TRBJ2-1; TRBD2 matches 8 bases. The CDR3 loop spans 15 amino acids. CDR1 and CDR2 from the germline V gene are SGDLS and YYNGEE. The V gene end was trimmed by 0 bases and the J gene end by 2 bases; junction bases not matched to a gene: 1. The CDR3, as DNA: TGTGCCAGCAGCGTAGCACTAGCGGCCTACAATGAGCAGTTCTTC. Translating gives CASSVALAAYNEQFF.

This clone was picked up a small number of times. This chain connects TRBV6-6 to TRBJ2-1; 10 bases line up with TRBD2. Germline CDR1 and CDR2: MNHNY and SVGAGI (reference sequence). J gave up 4 bases and V 6 bases, and 3 bases lay outside the gene matches. The CDR3 consists of 14 residues. Here the CDR3 DNA reads TGTGCCAGCAGGGCTAGCGGGAGATACAATGAGCAGTTCTTC. Translated: CASRASGRYNEQFF.

This clone has more than one count but fewer than ten. The V and J genes are TRBV2 and TRBJ2-7; 12 nucleotides match TRBD2. V lost 9 bases to trimming and J lost 3 bases; unmatched junction nucleotides: 3. The CDR3 runs to 13 residues. Germline loops: CDR1 SNHLY, CDR2 FYNNEI. For the CDR3, the DNA is TGTGCCAGTTCGACTAGCGGGGGCTACGAGCAGTACTTC. This encodes CASSTSGGYEQYF. Using reference TRBV2 and TRBJ2-7 for the parts outside the CDR3, the full variable domain is EPEVTQTPSHQVTQMGQEVILRCVPISNHLYFYWYRQILGQKVEFLVSFYNNEISEKSEIFDDQFSVERPDGSNFTLKIRSTKLEDSAMYFCASSTSGGYEQYFGPGTRLTVT.

This clone was recorded a few times. Other DNA sequences in the same sample also yield this CDR3. The V gene is TRBV7-3, the J gene TRBJ2-4; D call uncertain. The germline CDR1 and CDR2 sequences are SGHTA and FQGTGA. V was clipped by 0 bases and J by 5 bases, with 5 bases between them. The CDR3 loop spans 13 amino acids. The CDR3 spells CASSLTRQNIQYF. In nucleotides, the CDR3 is TGTGCCAGCAGCTTAACCCGACAAAACATTCAGTACTTC.

J is TRBJ2-3 and V is TRBV15, with D hard to call. Germline CDR1 and CDR2: LNHNV and YYDKDF (reference sequence). The CDR3 is made up of 13 amino acids. The germline V and J ends were trimmed by 2 bases and 2 bases, with 5 bases remaining between them. DNA of the CDR3: TGTGCCACCAGCAGACCCTACACAGATACGCAGTATTTT. Translating it yields CATSRPYTDTQYF.

As regards this clone: Other DNA sequences within the sample encode an identical CDR3. The chain employs TRBV7-2 and TRBJ2-1; D unclear. This CDR3 has 12 amino acids. Germline loops: CDR1 SGHTA, CDR2 FQGNSA. V lost 2 bases, J lost 3 bases, and 2 bases lay in between. The CDR3 DNA is TGTGCCAGCAGCTTATTCTACAATGAGCAGTTCTTC. Protein: CASSLFYNEQFF.

This clone has just a few counts. This chain connects TRBV7-9 to TRBJ2-5; D might be TRBD1 or TRBD2, each matching 5 bases. The V gene's germline CDR1 is SEHNR and CDR2 FQNEAQ (reference sequence). The CDR3 runs 15 residues. Trimming left V 2 bases short and J 1 base short, with 11 bases between. As DNA, the CDR3 is TGTGCCAGCAGCTTACCGGGACGGACCCAAGAGACCCAGTACTTC. Residues: CASSLPGRTQETQYF.

This clone was detected a few times. The chain uses TRBV28 and TRBJ2-1, with a tentative D call TRBD1 (6 bases). The CDR3 has 12 amino acids. Germline V gene lookup returns CDR1 MDHEN and CDR2 SYDVKM. The ends were cut back, 5 bases at V and 9 bases at J, with 11 bases in the middle. CDR3 amino acids: CASSLFRGEQFF. The CDR3, as DNA: TGTGCCAGCAGTCTTTTCAGGGGTGAGCAGTTCTTC.

This clone was seen a handful of times. The CDR3 region has the DNA TGTGCCAGCAGTTACGAGTACCAAGAGACCCAGTACTTC. It translates to CASSYEYQETQYF. The chain uses TRBV6-5 and TRBJ2-5, with D unresolved. V was trimmed by 2 bases and J by 0 bases, leaving 4 bases between them. This CDR3 has 13 amino acids. Germline loops: CDR1 MNHEY, CDR2 SVGAGI.